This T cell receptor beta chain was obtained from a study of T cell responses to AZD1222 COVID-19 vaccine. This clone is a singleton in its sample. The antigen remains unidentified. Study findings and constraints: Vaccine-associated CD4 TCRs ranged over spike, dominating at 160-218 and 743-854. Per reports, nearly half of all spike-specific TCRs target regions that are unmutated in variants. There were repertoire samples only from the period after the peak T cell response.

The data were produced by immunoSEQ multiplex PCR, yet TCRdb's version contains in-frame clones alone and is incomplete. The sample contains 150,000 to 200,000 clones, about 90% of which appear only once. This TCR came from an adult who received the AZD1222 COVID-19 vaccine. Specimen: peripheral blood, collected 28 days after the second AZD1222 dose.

Written as DNA, the CDR3 is TGCGCCAGCAGCTTGGTCGACACCGGGGAGCTGTTTTTT. It yields the protein CASSLVDTGELFF. The rearrangement uses TRBV4-3 and TRBJ2-2; D not resolved. This CDR3 comprises 13 residues. V lost 5 bases and J 3 bases, leaving 7 bases between the germline ends. Looked up from germline, CDR1 is LGHNA and CDR2 is YSLEER.